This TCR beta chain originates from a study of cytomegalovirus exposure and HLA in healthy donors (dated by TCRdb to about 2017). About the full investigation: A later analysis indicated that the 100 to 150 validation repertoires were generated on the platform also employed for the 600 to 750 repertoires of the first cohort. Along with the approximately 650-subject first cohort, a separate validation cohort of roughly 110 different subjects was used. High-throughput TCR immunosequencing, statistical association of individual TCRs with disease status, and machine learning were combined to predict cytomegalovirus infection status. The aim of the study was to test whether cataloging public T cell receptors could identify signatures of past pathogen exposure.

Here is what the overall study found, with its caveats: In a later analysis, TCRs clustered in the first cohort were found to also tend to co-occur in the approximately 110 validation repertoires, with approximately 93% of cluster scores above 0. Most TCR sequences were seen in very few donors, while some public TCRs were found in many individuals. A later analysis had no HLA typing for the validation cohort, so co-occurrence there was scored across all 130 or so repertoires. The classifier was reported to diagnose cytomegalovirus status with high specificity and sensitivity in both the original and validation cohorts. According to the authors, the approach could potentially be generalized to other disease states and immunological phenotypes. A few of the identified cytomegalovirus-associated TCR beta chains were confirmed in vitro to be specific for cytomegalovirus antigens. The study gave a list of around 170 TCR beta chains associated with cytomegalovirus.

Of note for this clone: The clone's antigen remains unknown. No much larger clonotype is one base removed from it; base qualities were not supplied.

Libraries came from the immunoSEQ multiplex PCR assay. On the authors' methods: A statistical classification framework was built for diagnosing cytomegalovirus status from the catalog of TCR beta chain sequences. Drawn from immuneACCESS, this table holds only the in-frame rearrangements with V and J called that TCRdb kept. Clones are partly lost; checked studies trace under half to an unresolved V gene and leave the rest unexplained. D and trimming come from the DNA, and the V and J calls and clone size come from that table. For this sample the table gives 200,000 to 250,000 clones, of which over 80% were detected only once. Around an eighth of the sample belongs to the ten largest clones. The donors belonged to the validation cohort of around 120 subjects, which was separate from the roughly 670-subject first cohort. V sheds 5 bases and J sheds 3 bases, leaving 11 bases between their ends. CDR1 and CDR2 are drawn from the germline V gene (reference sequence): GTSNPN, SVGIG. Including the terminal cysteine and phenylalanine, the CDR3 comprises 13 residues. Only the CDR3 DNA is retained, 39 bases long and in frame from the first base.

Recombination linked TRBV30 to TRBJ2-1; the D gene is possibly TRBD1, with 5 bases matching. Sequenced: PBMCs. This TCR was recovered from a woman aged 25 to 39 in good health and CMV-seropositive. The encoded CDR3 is CAWGKGFYNEQFF. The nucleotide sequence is TGTGCCTGGGGAAAGGGGTTCTACAATGAGCAGTTCTTC.